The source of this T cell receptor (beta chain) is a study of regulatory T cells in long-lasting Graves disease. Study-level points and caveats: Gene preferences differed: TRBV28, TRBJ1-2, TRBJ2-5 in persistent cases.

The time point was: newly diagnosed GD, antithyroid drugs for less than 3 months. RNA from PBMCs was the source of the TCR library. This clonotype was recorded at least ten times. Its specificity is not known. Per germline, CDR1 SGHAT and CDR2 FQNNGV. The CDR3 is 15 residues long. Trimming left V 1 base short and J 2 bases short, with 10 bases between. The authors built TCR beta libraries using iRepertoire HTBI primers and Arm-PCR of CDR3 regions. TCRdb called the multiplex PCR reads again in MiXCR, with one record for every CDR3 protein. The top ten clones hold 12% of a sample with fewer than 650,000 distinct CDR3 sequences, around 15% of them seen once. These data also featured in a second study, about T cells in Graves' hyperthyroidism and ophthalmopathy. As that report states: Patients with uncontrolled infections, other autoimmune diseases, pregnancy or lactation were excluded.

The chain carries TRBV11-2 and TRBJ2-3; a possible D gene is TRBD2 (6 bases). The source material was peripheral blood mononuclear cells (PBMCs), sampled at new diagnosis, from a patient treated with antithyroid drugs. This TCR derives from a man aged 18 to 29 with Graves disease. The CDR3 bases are TGTGCCAGCAGCTTAGTCGGGAGCTCCACAGATACGCAGTATTTT. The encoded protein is CASSLVGSSTDTQYF.